The subject of this entry is one TCR beta chain. The sample is drawn from a study of control samples from healthy donors and cancer patients. Germline-derived CDR1 and CDR2 are MGHDK and SYGVNS. Trimming at V came to 2 bases and at J to 4 bases, leaving 6 bases not matched to a gene. This CDR3 has 17 residues. Profiling relied on immunoSEQ multiplex PCR, and the TCRdb table lists in-frame clones only, not all of them. This sample has about 270,000 clones; approximately 80% occur once, and the top ten carry roughly 13%. The clonotype was recovered from a woman aged 60-75 years with lung cancer. V usage is TRBV25-1 and J usage is TRBJ2-2; 11 bases map to TRBD1. Sequencing input: PBMCs. CDR3 in amino acids: CASSEIRGQGVTGELFF. Written as DNA, the CDR3 is TGTGCCAGCAGTGAAATAAGGGGACAGGGGGTCACCGGGGAGCTGTTTTTT.